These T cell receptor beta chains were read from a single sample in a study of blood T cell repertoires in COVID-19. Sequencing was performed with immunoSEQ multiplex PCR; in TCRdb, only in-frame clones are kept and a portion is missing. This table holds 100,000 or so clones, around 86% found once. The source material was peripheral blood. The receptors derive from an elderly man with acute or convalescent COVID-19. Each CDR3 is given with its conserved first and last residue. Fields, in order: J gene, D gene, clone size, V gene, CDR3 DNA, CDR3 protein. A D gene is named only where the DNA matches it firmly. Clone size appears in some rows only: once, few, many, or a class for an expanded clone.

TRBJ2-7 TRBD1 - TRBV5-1 TGCGCCAGCAGCCTGACGATGGGACAGGGAGGGGACGAGCAGTACTTC CASSLTMGQGGDEQYF
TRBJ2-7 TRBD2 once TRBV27 TGTGCCAGTAGGAGGGGGACTAGCGTTTCCTACGAGCAGTACTTC CASRRGTSVSYEQYF
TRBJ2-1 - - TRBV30 TGTGCCTGGAGTCGGGACTCCTACTACAATGAGCAGTTCTTC CAWSRDSYYNEQFF
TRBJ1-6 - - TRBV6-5 TGTGCCAGCAGTTACTCGACCTCAGGGAACTCACCCCTCCACTTT CASSYSTSGNSPLHF
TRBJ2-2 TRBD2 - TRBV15 TGTGCCACCAGCAGAGGGACAGGGACTAGCGGGAGTTCCGGGGAGCTGTTTTTT CATSRGTGTSGSSGELFF
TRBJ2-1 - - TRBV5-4 TGTGCCAGCAGCTTGAGGGGTGGGTTACGCAATGAGCAGTTCTTC CASSLRGGLRNEQFF
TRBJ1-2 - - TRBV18 TGTGCCAGCTCACCCTCGGGGGGTAACTATGGCTACACCTTC CASSPSGGNYGYTF
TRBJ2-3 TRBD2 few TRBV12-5 TGTGCTAGCGGGAGGTGGGCAGCAGATACGCAGTATTTT CASGRWAADTQYF
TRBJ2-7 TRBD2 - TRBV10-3 TGTGCCATCAGTGAGAGCGGGATAAGTTCCTACGAGCAGTACTTC CAISESGISSYEQYF
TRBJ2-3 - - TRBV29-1 TGCAGTCTAGCTCTAGGCACAGATACGCAGTATTTT CSLALGTDTQYF